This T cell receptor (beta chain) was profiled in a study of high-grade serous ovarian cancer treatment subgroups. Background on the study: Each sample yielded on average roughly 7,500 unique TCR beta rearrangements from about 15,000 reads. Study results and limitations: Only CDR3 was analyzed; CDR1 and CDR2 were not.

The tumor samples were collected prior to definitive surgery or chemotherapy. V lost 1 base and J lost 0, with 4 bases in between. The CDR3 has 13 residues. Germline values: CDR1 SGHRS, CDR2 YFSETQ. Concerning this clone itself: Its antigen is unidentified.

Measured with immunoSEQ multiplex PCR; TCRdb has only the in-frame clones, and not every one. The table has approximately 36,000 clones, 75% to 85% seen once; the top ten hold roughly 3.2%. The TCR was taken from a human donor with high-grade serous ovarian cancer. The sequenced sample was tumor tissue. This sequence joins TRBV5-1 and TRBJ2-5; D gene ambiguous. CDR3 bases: TGCGCCAGCAGCTTGTGGGACCAAGAGACCCAGTACTTC. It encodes CASSLWDQETQYF.